The source of this T cell receptor beta chain is a study of shared clonotypes between healthy human individuals. Study-wide results and limits: Relative to their counterparts shared across all four donors, non-shared clonotypes exhibited diminished generation probabilities.

Donors, without exception, were Caucasian adults residing in Nashville, Tennessee. V was pared by 1 base and J by 4 bases, with 10 bases between. CDR3 length: 14 amino acids. The germline gives CDR1 KGHSH, CDR2 LQKENI. To note about this clone: What it binds is not known.

The DNA input per sorted-subset replicate PCR was about 220 ng, corresponding to 32,000 or so T cell genomes. Sequencing used immunoSEQ multiplex PCR; TCRdb keeps in-frame clones, though not all of them. There are 550,000 to 850,000 clones in the sample; roughly 70% occur only once, and over 1.5% lies in the top ten. The specimen was memory CD4+ T cells sorted from blood. This sample's subset: CD45RA-negative fraction. The sequence derives from a woman aged 25-40 years in good health. V is TRBV18 and J is TRBJ2-5; no clear D. CDR3 in amino acids: CASSPRRVGETQYF. The DNA of the CDR3 is TGTGCCAGCTCACCACGACGAGTAGGAGAGACCCAGTACTTC.